This T cell receptor beta chain originates from a study of cytotoxic CD8 clonotypes in ibrutinib-treated CLL listed by TCRdb under 2021. With regard to the full study: The cohort had about ten relapsed/refractory and approximately 14 treatment-naive patients; approximately 18 were IGHV unmutated. Of the approximately 91 people in the trial, some 28 had longitudinal samples available. On average, each sample had 255,043 productive templates and roughly 95,000 productive rearrangements. Cryopreserved peripheral blood mononuclear cells were collected at three points: before therapy, at response, and at either sustained remission or disease progression. Every sample from remission and from progressive disease was obtained while the patients were still on ibrutinib. Samples at response were collected after a median of 12 months of treatment, with a range of about 6 to 36 months. Partial responses were observed in about 24 patients and complete responses in 2; after a median follow-up of around 68 months, remission was maintained in approximately 14 patients and progression was observed in some twelve. Study-wide conclusions, independent of this receptor: At baseline, clonality was higher than in age-matched healthy donors and showed a strong correlation with circulating CD8+ T-cell counts. Sampling times were not matched between patients in sustained remission and patients whose disease was progressing, and lymph node repertoires were not examined. Clonality rose at ibrutinib response, remained stable during sustained remission, and dropped back toward baseline at progression. Public clonotypes were found to be uncommon and were observed to contract or remain stable during treatment; the increase in clonality was shown to reflect expansion of private clonotypes at ibrutinib response.

A MiSeq instrument was used for deep resolution sequencing, which targeted depths ranging from 1 in 1 million up to 1 in 200,000 T cells, with coverage averaging 10x for each clonotype. TCR beta libraries were generated with the immunoSEQ hsTCRB Kit. The study's own analysis went as follows. The data were analyzed with ImmunoSEQ Analyzer and ImmunoSEQ Data Assistant, and V, D and J gene assignments followed IMGT definitions. Clonality was computed as one minus normalized Shannon entropy of productive rearrangement frequencies, ranging from 0 to 1. Public clonotype analysis was restricted to overrepresented clonotypes comprising at least 0.05% of each patient's repertoire. Repertoires from approximately 13 age-matched healthy donors in immuneACCESS were used as clonality controls. This immuneACCESS table, as held by TCRdb, lists in-frame sequences with V and J called but not all clones. Of the missing ones, under half trace to an unresolved V gene in checked studies; the others have no known cause. That table supplies the V and J calls and clone size; D and trimming were determined from the DNA. The sample records fewer than 400,000 clones, over 55% of which are singletons. The ten largest clones represent 5% to 6.5% of the sample.

This clone was observed a few times. Its antigen is not yet known. Base qualities were left out, and no much larger clone turns up one base away. For TCR beta library preparation, 1.5 to 2 micrograms of genomic DNA was extracted from cryopreserved PBMCs. Longitudinal blood samples from CLL patients receiving ibrutinib monotherapy were subjected to high-throughput TCR beta sequencing. Patients were enrolled in a phase 2 open-label single-center ibrutinib monotherapy trial. The CDR3 spans 14 residues, from the cysteine through the phenylalanine. Only CDR3 DNA is held: 42 bases, read in frame from base 1. The germline V gene sets CDR1 to KGHSH and CDR2 to LQKENI. Trimming takes 0 bases off V and 10 bases off J; junction bases not matched to a gene: 3.

This clonotype originated in a human donor with chronic lymphocytic leukemia. The chain uses TRBV18 and TRBJ2-7; 13 bases in the middle match TRBD2. The material was PBMCs, obtained after 36 months of ibrutinib treatment. The CDR3 is CASSPPGLAGVQYF. The DNA reads as follows: TGTGCCAGCTCACCACCTGGACTAGCGGGAGTTCAGTACTTC.